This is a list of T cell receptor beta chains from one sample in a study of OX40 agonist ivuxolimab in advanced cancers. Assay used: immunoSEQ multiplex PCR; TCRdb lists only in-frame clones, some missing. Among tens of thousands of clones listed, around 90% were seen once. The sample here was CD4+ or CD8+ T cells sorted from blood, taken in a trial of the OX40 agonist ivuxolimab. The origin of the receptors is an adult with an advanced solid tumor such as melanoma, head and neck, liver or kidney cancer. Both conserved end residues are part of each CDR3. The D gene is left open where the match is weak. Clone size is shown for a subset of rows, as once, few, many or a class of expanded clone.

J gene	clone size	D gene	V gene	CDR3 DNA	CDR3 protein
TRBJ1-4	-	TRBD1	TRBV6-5	TGTGCCAGCAGGCCTGACAGGGCAACTAATGAAAAACTGTTTTTT	CASRPDRATNEKLFF
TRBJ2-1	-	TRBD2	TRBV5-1	TGCGCCAGCAGCTTGAACAGCGGGGGGCCCGGAGAGCAGTTCTTC	CASSLNSGGPGEQFF
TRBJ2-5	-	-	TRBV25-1	TGTGCCAGCTCGTGGGGGGATAACCGAGAGACCCAGTACTTC	CASSWGDNRETQYF
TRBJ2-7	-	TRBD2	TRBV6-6	TGTGCCAGCAACGGGCGGGGGGCCGGATCCTACGAGCAGTACTTC	CASNGRGAGSYEQYF
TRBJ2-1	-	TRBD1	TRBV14	TGTGCCAGCAGCCAAGATCTCCTGGGGACAGGGTTGCTTGAGCAGTTCTTC	CASSQDLLGTGLLEQFF
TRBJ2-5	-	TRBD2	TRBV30	TGTGCCTGGAGTTACGGGCTAGCGGGAGGGACGTACCAAGAGACCCAGTACTTC	CAWSYGLAGGTYQETQYF
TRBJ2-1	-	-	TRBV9	TGTGCCAGCAGCGACCCCTCTAGGACCTCTTGGAATGAGCAGTTCTTC	CASSDPSRTSWNEQFF
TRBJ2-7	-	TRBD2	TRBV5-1	TGCGCCAGCAGCGGTAGACTAGCGGGGGACTACGAGCAGTACTTC	CASSGRLAGDYEQYF
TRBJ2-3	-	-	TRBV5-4	TGTGCCAGCACCCCGGGCCCCAGCACAGATACGCAGTATTTT	CASTPGPSTDTQYF
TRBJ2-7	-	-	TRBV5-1	TGCGCCAGCAGCACGGTAGGGGACCGCGACGAGCAGTACTTC	CASSTVGDRDEQYF
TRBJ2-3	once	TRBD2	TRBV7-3	TGTGCCAGCAGCCCTAGCGGGGGAATTGGCACAGATACGCAGTATTTT	CASSPSGGIGTDTQYF
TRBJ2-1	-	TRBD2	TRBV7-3	TGTGCCAGCAGCCGCTCTAGCGGGAGTTCGAATGAGCAGTTCTTC	CASSRSSGSSNEQFF
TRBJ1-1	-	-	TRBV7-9	TGTGCCAGCAGCGTCGATCAGGGAAAAGCTTTCTTT	CASSVDQGKAFF
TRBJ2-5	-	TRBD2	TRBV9	TGTGCCAGCAGCTGGCAAGCGGGAGAGAGTGAGACCCAGTACTTC	CASSWQAGESETQYF
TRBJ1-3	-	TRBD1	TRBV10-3	TGTGCCATCAGTGAGTCAGGGACAGGGAGCTCTGGAAACACCATATATTTT	CAISESGTGSSGNTIYF
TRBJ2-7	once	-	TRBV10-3	TGTGCCATCAGCCCCTTGTACGAGCAGTACTTC	CAISPLYEQYF
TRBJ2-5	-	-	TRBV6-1	TGTGCCAGCAGTGAGCTATTCCAAGAGACCCAGTACTTC	CASSELFQETQYF
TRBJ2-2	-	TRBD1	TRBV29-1	TGCAGCGCAGAAGTGACAGGGGGATCGAACACCGGGGAGCTGTTTTTT	CSAEVTGGSNTGELFF
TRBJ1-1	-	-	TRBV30	TGTGCCTGGAGTGCGGGCTCAGGGAACACTGAAGCTTTCTTT	CAWSAGSGNTEAFF
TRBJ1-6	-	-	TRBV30	TGTGCCTGGACGACAACCCGAACGAGCTCCTATAATTCACCCCTCCACTTT	CAWTTTRTSSYNSPLHF